The 14 T cell receptor beta chains in this list originate from one sample, sequenced in a study of control samples from healthy donors and cancer patients. Some clones are missing from TCRdb's copy, which holds only in-frame ones; the method was immunoSEQ multiplex PCR. This sample yields roughly 200,000 clones, of which about 91% are seen a single time; 1.5% to 2% belongs to the top ten. Sequences were obtained from blood. The source of these receptors is a man under 40 in good health.

The chain is built from TRBV27 and TRBJ2-6; D unclear. The ends were cut back, 3 bases at V and 0 bases at J, with 3 bases in the middle. The germline gives CDR1 MNHEY, CDR2 SMNVEV (reference sequence). The CDR3 loop spans 14 amino acids. CDR3 region: CASSFSSGANVLTF. As DNA, the CDR3 is TGTGCCAGCAGTTTTAGCTCTGGGGCCAACGTCCTGACTTTC.

The chain links TRBV27 to TRBJ1-4; D ambiguous. V lost 3 bases to trimming and J lost 7 bases, with 12 bases between them. Germline CDR1 reads MNHEY; CDR2 reads SMNVEV (reference sequence). This CDR3 spans 14 amino acids. This CDR3 is CASSFTANLEKLFF. The CDR3 region has the DNA TGTGCCAGCAGTTTCACCGCAAATCTTGAAAAACTGTTTTTT.

This clone was recorded once. The chain employs TRBV19 and TRBJ2-3; 9 nucleotides line up with TRBD2. The germline gives CDR1 LNHDA, CDR2 SQIVND (reference sequence). CDR3 length: 16 amino acids. The J segment lost 0 bases and the V segment lost 8 bases, leaving 9 bases of the junction unmatched. CDR3 DNA sequence: TGTGCCAGTCCTCCCTATAGCGGGGGCAGCACAGATACGCAGTATTTT. Protein sequence: CASPPYSGGSTDTQYF.

The chain carries TRBV27 and TRBJ1-2; D possibly corresponds to TRBD1 (6 bases). CDR3 length: 17 amino acids. V was pared by 2 bases and J by 3 bases, with 19 bases between. Germline V gene sequence: CDR1 MNHEY, CDR2 SMNVEV (reference sequence). CDR3 in DNA: TGTGCCAGCAGTTTAGTCGGCAGGGGCCGCTCCTACTATGGCTACACCTTC. Translated: CASSLVGRGRSYYGYTF.

The V call is TRBV5-1, the J call TRBJ2-5; 9 nucleotides match TRBD1. In germline, CDR1 is SGHRS, CDR2 YFSETQ. The junction had 7 bases not matched to a gene; V was cut back by 0 bases and J by 4 bases. The CDR3 contains 16 residues. CDR3 amino acids: CASSLGLGQGGETQYF. In DNA, the CDR3 is TGCGCCAGCAGCTTGGGATTGGGACAGGGAGGAGAGACCCAGTACTTC.

The CDR3 spells CASSFVDGDRGLFF. DNA for the CDR3: TGTGCCAGCAGCTTCGTAGATGGGGACAGGGGACTGTTTTTT. The chain combines TRBV7-9 with TRBJ1-4; 10 bases are shared with TRBD1. Germline assignment: CDR1 SEHNR and CDR2 FQNEAQ (reference sequence). V gave up 3 bases and J gave up 13 bases; unmatched junction bases: 8. The CDR3 loop spans 14 amino acids.

V and J are TRBV3-1 (or the pseudogene TRBV3-2) and TRBJ2-3, with D possibly being TRBD1 (5 bases). CDR3 length: 14 residues. Germline lookup yields CDR1 LGHDT and CDR2 YNNKEL (reference sequence). Trimming took off 4 bases at V and 4 bases at J, with 12 bases between the two ends. CDR3 in amino acids: CASSLPGAADTQYF. In DNA form, the CDR3 reads TGTGCCAGCAGCCTCCCTGGGGCGGCAGATACGCAGTATTTT.

The chain couples TRBV30 to TRBJ2-3; 11 bases align to TRBD2. CDR1 is GTSNPN and CDR2 is SVGIG in the germline V gene (reference sequence). This CDR3 region has 15 residues. J was trimmed by 5 bases and V by 4 bases; bases with no gene match: 8. CDR3: CAWTPLAGGQDTQYF. In DNA, the CDR3 is TGTGCCTGGACCCCCTTAGCGGGGGGGCAAGATACGCAGTATTTT.

The V gene is TRBV5-1, the J gene TRBJ1-1; 9 nucleotides match TRBD1. CDR1 SGHRS and CDR2 YFSETQ come from the germline V gene. With 0 bases clipped from V and 1 base from J, the junction kept 1 base outside the gene matches. The CDR3 is 15 residues long. The CDR3 DNA reads as TGCGCCAGCAGCTTGGCGGGACAGGGGAACACTGAAGCTTTCTTT. Encoded protein: CASSLAGQGNTEAFF.

The chain employs TRBV6-5 and TRBJ1-2; D perhaps matches TRBD1 (6 bases). The ends were cut back, 8 bases at V and 2 bases at J, with 12 bases in the middle. This CDR3 is built from 13 residues. The V gene's germline CDR1 is MNHEY and CDR2 SVGAGI. The CDR3 protein is CASWGGRNYGYTF. For the CDR3, the DNA is TGTGCCAGCTGGGGGGGCAGAAACTATGGCTACACCTTC.

The chain links TRBV2 to TRBJ1-4; TRBD1 matches at 10 bases. This CDR3 spans 13 amino acids. Germline V gene sequence: CDR1 SNHLY, CDR2 FYNNEI. Germline trimming cut 8 bases from V and 7 bases from J; bases unmatched to any gene: 4. Here the CDR3 DNA reads TGTGCCAGCCGAAGGGACAGGGGTGAAAAACTGTTTTTT. Encoded protein: CASRRDRGEKLFF.

The chain carries TRBV9 and TRBJ2-3; D unresolved. In germline, CDR1 is SGDLS, CDR2 YYNGEE. The CDR3 spans 13 residues. Trimming removed 0 bases at V and 5 bases at J, with 7 bases between. This CDR3 is CASSVGRLDTQYF. The DNA for the CDR3 is TGTGCCAGCAGCGTAGGTCGGTTAGATACGCAGTATTTT.

The genes are TRBV2 and TRBJ2-2; D unresolved. This CDR3 spans 12 amino acids. V was pared by 7 bases and J by 1 base, with 4 bases between. The V gene's germline CDR1 is SNHLY and CDR2 FYNNEI. The CDR3: CASTKNTGELFF. The CDR3 coding sequence is TGTGCCAGCACTAAGAACACCGGGGAGCTGTTTTTT.

The chain joins TRBV24-1 to TRBJ2-1, with a possible D match to TRBD1 (6 bases). Trimming took 6 bases from V and 0 from J, leaving 14 bases between them. Germline V gives CDR1 KGHDR, CDR2 SFDVKD. This CDR3 region has 16 residues. CDR3 bases: TGTGCCACCAGTTACCAGGGGTCACCCTCCTACAATGAGCAGTTCTTC. As protein: CATSYQGSPSYNEQFF.